This T cell receptor (beta chain) was captured in a study of spatial heterogeneity in lung cancer. CDR1 is SEHNR and CDR2 is FQNEAQ in the germline V gene (reference sequence). This CDR3 contains 16 residues. The junction had 3 bases not matched to a gene; V was cut back by 2 bases and J by 2 bases. This clonotype showed up just a few times. This beta chain is a stray read from a library made for alpha chains; its abundance is not meaningful. Indicated time point: sample taken at primary tumor resection. Whole RNA was taken from tumor, nontumor lung or frozen PBMC; it was then sequenced unsorted. TCRdb reanalysed the 5' RACE reads using MiXCR and keeps one entry per CDR3 protein. The sample lists thousands of distinct CDR3 sequences; approximately 4.6% were seen once.

The chain employs TRBV7-9 and TRBJ1-6, with 7 positions matching TRBD1. The source material was PBMCs, sampled at surgery. The TCR was taken from a male donor with early-stage non-small cell lung cancer. CDR3 in amino acids: CASSLQGGAYNSPLHF. The CDR3 coding sequence is TGTGCCAGCAGCTTACAAGGGGGCGCCTATAATTCACCCCTCCACTTT.